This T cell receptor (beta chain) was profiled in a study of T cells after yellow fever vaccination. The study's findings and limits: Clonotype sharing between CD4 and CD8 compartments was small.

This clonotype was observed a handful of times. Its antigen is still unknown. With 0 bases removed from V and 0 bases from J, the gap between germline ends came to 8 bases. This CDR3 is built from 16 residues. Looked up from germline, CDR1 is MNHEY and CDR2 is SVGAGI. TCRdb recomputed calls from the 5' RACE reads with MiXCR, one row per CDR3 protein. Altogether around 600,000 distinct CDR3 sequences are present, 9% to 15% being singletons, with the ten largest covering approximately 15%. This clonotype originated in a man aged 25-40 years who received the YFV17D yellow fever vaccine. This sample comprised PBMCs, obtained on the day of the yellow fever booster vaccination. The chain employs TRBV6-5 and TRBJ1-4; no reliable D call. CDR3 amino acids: CASSYSGLSTNEKLFF. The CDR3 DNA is TGTGCCAGCAGTTACTCGGGCTTATCAACTAATGAAAAACTGTTTTTT.